Reported below is one TCR beta chain. This CDR3 contains 15 residues. Trimming removed 6 bases from V and 5 bases from J, with 20 bases in between. Germline assignment: CDR1 SGHNT and CDR2 YENEEA. Amplified regions were TCR beta CDR3 sequences from RNA transcripts. The HTBI primer set served for first-round RT-PCR of the TCR CDR3. TCRdb recomputed calls from the multiplex PCR reads with MiXCR, one row per CDR3 protein. The data show 370,000 or so distinct CDR3 sequences, with around 14% seen just once and about a quarter held by the top ten. The sample is drawn from a study of T cells in Graves' hyperthyroidism and ophthalmopathy.

The origin of this receptor is a young woman with Graves' hyperthyroidism that later progressed to Graves' ophthalmopathy. The chain uses TRBV11-3 and TRBJ2-7; a possible D gene is TRBD1 (5 bases). Input material: blood. In DNA form, the CDR3 reads TGTGCCAGCAGTATACGGCAGGGTAGAAACCACGAGCAGTACTTC. It specifies CASSIRQGRNHEQYF.